Below are 3 T cell receptor beta chains sequenced from a single sample in a study of Graves' ophthalmopathy and Graves' hyperthyroidism. RNA transcripts served as template for amplifying TCR beta CDR3 sequences. RT-PCR with HTBI primers came first, then second-round multiplex PCR. MiXCR, run by TCRdb on the multiplex PCR reads, gives a single entry per CDR3 protein. This table has about 400,000 distinct CDR3 sequences, approximately 20% appearing once. Material for sequencing was peripheral blood. The source is a woman aged 18-29 years with Graves' ophthalmopathy.

At least ten counts were recorded for this clonotype. The chain uses TRBV6-2 or TRBV6-3 and TRBJ2-7; TRBD2 agrees at 12 bases. The CDR3 loop spans 16 amino acids. From germline, CDR1 is MNHEY and CDR2 SVGEGT. Germline trimming cut 3 bases from V and 0 bases from J; bases unmatched to any gene: 3. DNA of the CDR3: TGTGCCAGCAGTTATTCGACTAGCGGGAGCTCCTACGAGCAGTACTTC. Residues: CASSYSTSGSSYEQYF.

This clonotype was detected many times. The rearrangement joins TRBV19 to TRBJ1-1; perhaps TRBD1 as D (5 bases). CDR3 length equals 16 residues. V lost 5 bases to trimming and J lost 3 bases, with 19 bases between them. The germline V gene has CDR1 LNHDA and CDR2 SQIVND (reference sequence). CDR3 coding DNA: TGTGCCAGTAGTCCCGGGGGTTGGAGGGATTACACTGAAGCTTTCTTT. It specifies CASSPGGWRDYTEAFF.

This clonotype was seen many times. Here the CDR3 DNA reads TGTGCCAGCAGTGAAGCCACTAAACAGGGGGCAAACACCATATATTTT. The encoded protein is CASSEATKQGANTIYF. The chain recombines TRBV6-1 with TRBJ1-3, with 9 bases matching TRBD1. The CDR3 covers 16 residues. Germline V CDR1 and CDR2: MNHNS, SASEGT. The junction had 6 bases not matched to a gene; V was cut back by 0 bases and J by 6 bases.